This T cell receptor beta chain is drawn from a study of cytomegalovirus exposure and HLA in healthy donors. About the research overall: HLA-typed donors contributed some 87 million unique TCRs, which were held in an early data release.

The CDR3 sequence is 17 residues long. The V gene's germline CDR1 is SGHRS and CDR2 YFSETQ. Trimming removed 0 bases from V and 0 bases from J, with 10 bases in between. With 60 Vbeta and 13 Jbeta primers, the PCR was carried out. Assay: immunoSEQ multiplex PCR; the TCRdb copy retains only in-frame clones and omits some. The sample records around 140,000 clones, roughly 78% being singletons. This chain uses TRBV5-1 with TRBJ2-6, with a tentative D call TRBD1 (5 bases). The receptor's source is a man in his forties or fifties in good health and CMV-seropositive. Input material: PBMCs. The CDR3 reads CASSLEGIHSGANVLTF. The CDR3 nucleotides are TGCGCCAGCAGCTTGGAGGGGATTCACTCTGGGGCCAACGTCCTGACTTTC.